The 20 T cell receptor beta chains below come from one sample, sequenced in a study of T cell clones after liver transplantation. The repertoire was sequenced with immunoSEQ multiplex PCR; TCRdb's copy has only in-frame clones and lacks some. The profile covers roughly 62,000 clones, with around 70% appearing a single time and about 2.6% taken by the ten largest. The sequencing used CD4+ T cells from blood, collected at the approximately 15-month timepoint. The receptor source for this set is a human patient who received a liver transplant. Certain T cells may be donor cells from the graft.

The chain joins TRBV9 to TRBJ1-6, with 8 bases identical to TRBD1. CDR3 length: 15 residues. CDR1 is SGDLS, CDR2 YYNGEE, per germline. V lost 4 bases and J lost 7; bases outside the gene matches: 7. The CDR3 spells CASSPEGDRNSPLHF. CDR3 coding DNA: TGTGCCAGCAGCCCGGAGGGGGACAGGAATTCACCCCTCCACTTT.

This clone has a single count. This chain uses TRBV14 with TRBJ2-7; no clear D. Germline V gene lookup returns CDR1 SGHDN and CDR2 FVKESK. Trimming removed 0 bases at V and 11 bases at J, with 11 bases between. The CDR3 covers 12 residues. In DNA form, the CDR3 reads TGTGCCAGCAGCCAAGATCGTACAGAAAAGTACTTC. Its translation: CASSQDRTEKYF.

The V call is TRBV5-8, the J call TRBJ2-1; 16 bases are a match to TRBD2. The germline gives CDR1 SGHTS, CDR2 YDEGEE. V was clipped by 5 bases and J by 0 bases; unmatched bases: 8. The CDR3 contains 19 residues. CDR3 amino acids: CASRGLGLAGGSSYNEQFF. For the CDR3, the DNA is TGTGCCAGCAGAGGGTTGGGACTAGCGGGAGGGAGCTCCTACAATGAGCAGTTCTTC.

The chain combines TRBV19 with TRBJ2-1; 9 positions agree with TRBD1. This CDR3 is 16 amino acids long. The V gene end was trimmed by 2 bases and the J gene end by 7 bases; junction bases not matched to a gene: 9. CDR1 is LNHDA, CDR2 SQIVND, per germline (reference sequence). CDR3 loop: CASSIMDRGAKNEQFF. The CDR3 bases are TGTGCCAGTAGTATAATGGACAGGGGCGCGAAGAATGAGCAGTTCTTC.

V gene TRBV5-1 combines with J gene TRBJ1-6; D may be TRBD1 (6 bases). Trimming stripped 4 bases from V and 5 bases from J, with 16 bases between. Germline CDR1 and CDR2: SGHRS and YFSETQ. The CDR3 has 16 amino acids. The CDR3 nucleotides read TGCGCCAGCAGCCGCACTAGGACAGCCAATAATTCACCCCTCCACTTT. It specifies CASSRTRTANNSPLHF.

The V call is TRBV27, the J call TRBJ1-4; 8 positions agree with TRBD1. V was pared by 4 bases and J by 2 bases, with 0 bases of the junction left unmatched. The germline CDR1 and CDR2 sequences are MNHEY and SMNVEV (reference sequence). This CDR3 has 14 amino acids. The CDR3 here is CASSWTGTNEKLFF. The CDR3 bases are TGTGCCAGCAGTTGGACAGGGACTAATGAAAAACTGTTTTTT.

This rearrangement joins TRBV30 to TRBJ2-3, with D tentatively TRBD2 (6 bases). The CDR3 runs to 10 residues. The germline gives CDR1 GTSNPN, CDR2 SVGIG (reference sequence). Trimming removed 5 bases at V and 8 bases at J, with 8 bases between. The CDR3, as DNA: TGTGCCTGGGGGGGGAGTACGCAGTATTTT. This codes for CAWGGSTQYF.

The chain has TRBV7-8 and TRBJ2-5; D call uncertain. V gave up 1 base and J gave up 5 bases, with 8 bases separating them. CDR3 length: 13 amino acids. Germline CDR1 and CDR2: SGHVS and FQNEAQ. The CDR3 spells CASSLGETETQYF. In DNA, the CDR3 is TGTGCCAGCAGCTTAGGGGAAACCGAGACCCAGTACTTC.

The gene calls are TRBV6-5 and TRBJ2-7; 9 bases fit TRBD2. The CDR3 consists of 15 residues. With V trimmed by 4 bases and J by 5 bases, 9 bases remained unmatched. Germline V gene lookup returns CDR1 MNHEY and CDR2 SVGAGI. DNA of the CDR3: TGTGCCAGCAGTTTACAATTGACTAGCGGAGACGAGCAGTACGTC. Protein: CASSLQLTSGDEQYV.

This clone has only one observation. The rearrangement links TRBV19 to TRBJ1-5; possible D gene TRBD1, 6 bases. The CDR3 totals 15 residues. CDR1 is LNHDA, CDR2 SQIVND, per germline (reference sequence). V lost 5 bases, J lost 0 bases, and 11 bases lay in between. Here the CDR3 DNA reads TGTGCCAGTAGTGTCGGACAGAATAGCAATCAGCCCCAGCATTTT. This sequence encodes CASSVGQNSNQPQHF. The full variable domain, with the rest looked up from reference TRBV19 and TRBJ1-5, is DGGITQSPKYLFRKEGQNVTLSCEQNLNHDAMYWYRQDPGQGLRLIYYSQIVNDFQKGDIAEGYSVSREKKESFPLTVTSAQKNPTAFYLCASSVGQNSNQPQHFGDGTRLSIL.

This chain uses TRBV6-1 with TRBJ1-3; a possible D gene is TRBD1 (6 bases). The CDR3 has 15 amino acids. Trimming removed 7 bases from V and 0 bases from J, with 13 bases in between. Germline V gives CDR1 MNHNS, CDR2 SASEGT. The CDR3: CASTRGASSGNTIYF. The CDR3 coding sequence is TGTGCCAGCACTCGGGGGGCTAGCTCTGGAAACACCATATATTTT.

This sequence joins TRBV4-2 and TRBJ1-2, with D possibly TRBD1 on 6 matching bases. Germline CDR1 is LGHNA and CDR2 is YNFKEQ. V lost 0 bases to trimming and J lost 8 bases, with 19 bases between them. CDR3 length: 16 amino acids. CDR3 in DNA: TGTGCCAGCAGCCAAGATACGCAGGGGCTTCTATGGGGCTACACCTTC. Translated: CASSQDTQGLLWGYTF.

The chain combines TRBV7-8 with TRBJ2-5; D may be TRBD1 or TRBD2 (5 bases each). V lost 5 bases and J lost 4, with 11 bases in between. The germline V gene encodes CDR1 SGHVS and CDR2 FQNEAQ. This CDR3 has 13 residues. The chain's CDR3 is CASSMGVIETQYF. In nucleotides, the CDR3 is TGTGCCAGCAGCATGGGGGTGATAGAGACCCAGTACTTC.

The chain couples TRBV5-1 to TRBJ1-4; D is perhaps TRBD1 (6 bases). Deletions cut 0 bases from V and 7 bases from J, with 16 bases between. CDR1 is SGHRS, CDR2 YFSETQ, per germline. This CDR3 spans 16 amino acids. The CDR3: CASSLAGTGLSEKLFF. CDR3 DNA: TGCGCCAGCAGCTTGGCCGGCACAGGGTTGTCTGAAAAACTGTTTTTT.

The V and J genes are TRBV5-1 and TRBJ2-3, with 11 bases that match TRBD2. This CDR3 is built from 16 residues. Trimming at V came to 2 bases and at J to 2 bases, leaving 4 bases not matched to a gene. Per germline, CDR1 SGHRS and CDR2 YFSETQ. CDR3 residues: CASSFGTSGNTDTQYF. The CDR3 DNA is TGCGCCAGCAGCTTCGGGACTAGCGGAAACACAGATACGCAGTATTTT.

The chain recombines TRBV10-1 with TRBJ1-5; D uncertain. Germline CDR1 WNHNN, CDR2 SYGVQD (reference sequence). CDR3 length equals 17 residues. V was shortened by 0 bases and J by 0 bases, with 12 bases between the two germline ends. The CDR3 loop reads CASSESGRKNSNQPQHF. CDR3 in DNA: TGCGCCAGCAGTGAGTCGGGTAGAAAAAATAGCAATCAGCCCCAGCATTTT.

J is TRBJ1-5 and V is TRBV6-1; D is ambiguous. Germline CDR1 reads MNHNS; CDR2 reads SASEGT. Trimming cost V 1 base and J 1 base, with 8 bases left between them. The CDR3 sequence is 15 residues long. Written as DNA, the CDR3 is TGTGCCAGCAGTGAAGTGGCTACGAGCAATCAGCCCCAGCATTTT. Its protein product is CASSEVATSNQPQHF.

This clone was counted between two and nine times. The chain employs TRBV5-6 and TRBJ1-1, with D perhaps TRBD1 (5 bases). CDR3 size: 14 residues. Germline V gives CDR1 SGHDT, CDR2 YYEEEE. V shed 0 bases and J shed 6 bases, with 12 bases lying between them. CDR3 in amino acids: CASSLAGRGAEAFF. The CDR3 DNA reads TGTGCCAGCAGCTTGGCGGGGAGGGGCGCTGAAGCTTTCTTT. The full variable domain, its missing parts supplied by reference TRBV5-6 and TRBJ1-1, is DAGVTQSPTHLIKTRGQQVTLRCSPKSGHDTVSWYQQALGQGPQFIFQYYEEEERQRGNFPDRFSGHQFPNYSSELNVNALLLGDSALYLCASSLAGRGAEAFFGQGTRLTVV.

This clone was detected only a few times. V gene TRBV7-9 combines with J gene TRBJ2-3; 7 positions match TRBD1. The CDR3 runs 14 residues. In germline, CDR1 is SEHNR, CDR2 FQNEAQ (reference sequence). The V and J ends lost 3 bases and 3 bases, in that order; junction bases with no gene match: 3. The CDR3 region has the DNA TGTGCCAGCAGCTTGGGCAGGGGGACAGATACGCAGTATTTT. Translating gives CASSLGRGTDTQYF.

About this clone itself: This sample also contains other DNA sequences that code for the same CDR3. The gene calls are TRBV28 and TRBJ2-6; D gene uncertain. Germline CDR1 MDHEN, CDR2 SYDVKM. This CDR3 region has 15 residues. Trimming took 5 bases from V and 0 from J, leaving 8 bases between them. CDR3 region: CASSPDSSGANVLTF. CDR3 nucleotides: TGTGCCAGCAGTCCCGATTCCTCTGGGGCCAACGTCCTGACTTTC. Filled out from reference TRBV28 and TRBJ2-6, the complete variable domain reads DVKVTQSSRYLVKRTGEKVFLECVQDMDHENMFWYRQDPGLGLRLIYFSYDVKMKEKGDIPEGYSVSREKKERFSLILESASTNQTSMYLCASSPDSSGANVLTFGAGSRLTVL.